This T cell receptor beta chain comes out of a study of T cell repertoires in cytomegalovirus infection. Study overall: As its CMV epitopes, the study selected recently identified HLA-C-restricted and well-studied HLA-B-restricted targets. Based on public TCR beta signatures, there were indications of CMV infection and of a matching HLA type.

Germline assignment: CDR1 SGHAT and CDR2 FQNNGV. CDR3 length equals 14 residues. Trimming shortened V by 0 bases and J by 7 bases, and 12 bases separated the two germline ends. Study findings and constraints: People with CMV and the relevant HLA were identified by cumulative public TCR beta family frequency. HLA-C-restricted CMV clonotypes gave the most frequent clonotype in two of eight donors.

With regard to this clonotype: The antigen is undetermined.

TCRdb recomputed calls from the reads with MiXCR, one row per CDR3 protein. The sample consists of a few hundred thousand distinct CDR3 sequences, more than 40% of them appearing once. The TCR originated in a human donor in good health (CMV status not recorded). Some clones in this sample may be carry-over from other donors' samples. The chain has TRBV11-2 and TRBJ1-1, with D unresolved. The material was cultured PBMCs, obtained from culture after CMV antigen stimulation. For the CDR3, the DNA is TGTGCCAGCAGCTTAGACGGACGCTGGGGTGAAGCTTTCTTT. Protein product: CASSLDGRWGEAFF.